Below, 24 T cell receptor beta chains from the same sample are listed, as sequenced in a study of blood T cell repertoires in COVID-19. Some clones are missing from TCRdb's copy, which holds only in-frame ones; the method was immunoSEQ multiplex PCR. The sample includes around 170,000 clones, just over 85% of them seen just once. Specimen: peripheral blood. Source of these receptors: a man aged 45 to 65 with active or convalescent COVID-19.

The V and J genes are TRBV27 and TRBJ1-2, with 12 nucleotides matching TRBD1. The V and J ends lost 3 bases and 3 bases, in that order; junction bases with no gene match: 8. The CDR3 runs 17 residues. Germline CDR1 is MNHEY and CDR2 is SMNVEV (reference sequence). The CDR3 sequence is CASSFASGQGAHYGYTF. The CDR3, as DNA: TGTGCCAGCAGTTTTGCCTCGGGACAGGGGGCGCACTATGGCTACACCTTC.

The chain combines TRBV29-1 with TRBJ1-1; 7 nucleotides match TRBD1. V was pared by 6 bases and J by 5 bases, with 6 bases of the junction left unmatched. CDR1 is SQVTM and CDR2 is ANQGSEA in the germline V gene. CDR3 length: 12 residues. CDR3: CSVDRAVTEAFF. The CDR3 DNA follows: TGCAGCGTCGACAGGGCGGTTACTGAAGCTTTCTTT. The full variable domain, completed using reference TRBV29-1 and TRBJ1-1, is SAVISQKPSRDICQRGTSLTIQCQVDSQVTMMFWYRQQPGQSLTLIATANQGSEATYESGFVIDKFPISRPNLTFSTLTVSNMSPEDSSIYLCSVDRAVTEAFFGQGTRLTVV.

The chain employs TRBV19 and TRBJ2-5, with 9 bases lining up with TRBD1. Germline V gene sequence: CDR1 LNHDA, CDR2 SQIVND (reference sequence). CDR3 length equals 16 residues. V trimming: 5 bases; J trimming: 0 bases; junction bases outside the gene matches: 7. The CDR3 sequence is CASSPGQGTYQETQYF. The CDR3, as DNA: TGTGCCAGTAGTCCGGGACAGGGTACGTACCAAGAGACCCAGTACTTC. Supplemented by reference TRBV19 and TRBJ2-5, the full variable domain reads DGGITQSPKYLFRKEGQNVTLSCEQNLNHDAMYWYRQDPGQGLRLIYYSQIVNDFQKGDIAEGYSVSREKKESFPLTVTSAQKNPTAFYLCASSPGQGTYQETQYFGPGTRLLVL.

The V and J genes are TRBV15 and TRBJ1-4, with D tentatively TRBD1 (5 bases). V lost 0 bases to trimming and J lost 3 bases, with 14 bases between them. The germline gives CDR1 LNHNV, CDR2 YYDKDF (reference sequence). The CDR3 has 17 residues. CDR3 DNA sequence: TGTGCCACCAGCAGAGATTACGGGGGGTCAGCTAATGAAAAACTGTTTTTT. It encodes CATSRDYGGSANEKLFF.

This chain joins TRBV5-1 and TRBJ2-1, with a possible D match to TRBD2 (5 bases). V was pared by 0 bases and J by 2 bases, with 6 bases between. The CDR3 has 14 amino acids. The V gene's germline CDR1 is SGHRS and CDR2 YFSETQ. In DNA form, the CDR3 reads TGCGCCAGCAGCTTGGACGGGGCCTACAATGAGCAGTTCTTC. Protein product: CASSLDGAYNEQFF.

This chain uses TRBV25-1 with TRBJ2-3, with 13 positions matching TRBD2. J gave up 0 bases and V 5 bases, and 8 bases lay outside the gene matches. This CDR3 is 18 amino acids long. Germline V gene data show CDR1 as MGHDK and CDR2 as SYGVNS. The CDR3 nucleotides are TGTGCCAGCAGTACCGGGACTAGCGGGACCCGCAGCACAGATACGCAGTATTTT. It yields the protein CASSTGTSGTRSTDTQYF.

This rearrangement joins TRBV7-9 to TRBJ1-6, with 9 positions matching TRBD1. V gave up 5 bases and J gave up 10 bases; unmatched junction bases: 9. Germline V lookup: CDR1 SEHNR, CDR2 FQNEAQ (reference sequence). This CDR3 has 15 amino acids. The CDR3 coding sequence is TGTGCCAGCAGCAAGACCGGGACAGGGTGGTCACCCCTCCACTTT. As protein: CASSKTGTGWSPLHF.

The chain has TRBV11-3 and TRBJ2-3; no firm D call. Trimming pared 2 bases from V and 1 base from J, leaving 13 bases between. The CDR3 is 16 residues long. Germline V gene lookup returns CDR1 SGHNT and CDR2 YENEEA. The CDR3 coding sequence is TGTGCCAGCAGCTTAAACGTGAGAGCCCGCACAGATACGCAGTATTTT. Residues: CASSLNVRARTDTQYF.

The chain links TRBV19 to TRBJ1-2; 10 bases fit TRBD1. The CDR3 length is 14 residues. The V segment lost 4 bases and the J segment 4 bases; nucleotides outside the gene matches: 3. The germline gives CDR1 LNHDA, CDR2 SQIVND (reference sequence). Here the CDR3 DNA reads TGTGCCAGTAGTAGGGACAGGGGATCCTATGGCTACACCTTC. Residues: CASSRDRGSYGYTF.

This clone was detected a few times. The genes are TRBV12-3 or TRBV12-4 and TRBJ1-6, with D perhaps TRBD1 (5 bases). This CDR3 contains 13 residues. Deletions cut 3 bases from V and 7 bases from J, with 7 bases between. Here the CDR3 DNA reads TGTGCCAGCAGTTTCCAGGGAAATTCACCCCTCCACTTT. It translates to CASSFQGNSPLHF.

The rearrangement joins TRBV5-4 to TRBJ1-3, with 7 nucleotides matching TRBD1. Germline assignment: CDR1 SGHNT and CDR2 YYREEE (reference sequence). V lost 4 bases to trimming and J lost 5 bases; unmatched junction nucleotides: 6. This CDR3 has 14 amino acids. CDR3 sequence reads: CASSRQGIRNTIYF. The CDR3 nucleotides are TGTGCCAGCAGCCGACAGGGTATTAGAAACACCATATATTTT.

The CDR3 protein is CASSQHQGRNTEAFF. DNA of the CDR3: TGCGCCAGCAGCCAACATCAGGGGAGGAACACTGAAGCTTTCTTT. This rearrangement joins TRBV4-1 to TRBJ1-1; D is possibly TRBD1 (6 bases). Germline values: CDR1 MGHRA, CDR2 YSYEKL. This CDR3 has 15 amino acids. V was pared by 2 bases and J by 1 base, with 11 bases between.

The chain is built from TRBV19 and TRBJ1-2; no firm D call. Trimming pared 5 bases from V and 4 bases from J, leaving 11 bases between. The CDR3 consists of 13 residues. Germline assignment: CDR1 LNHDA and CDR2 SQIVND (reference sequence). Written as DNA, the CDR3 is TGTGCCAGTAGTGCCCAGGCAGGCTATGGCTACACCTTC. Translation: CASSAQAGYGYTF.

In its sample, this clone was seen a few times. The rearrangement links TRBV7-2 to TRBJ1-6; D is undetermined. There are 14 residues in the CDR3. V was trimmed by 0 bases and J by 14 bases, leaving 14 bases between them. Germline V gene lookup returns CDR1 SGHTA and CDR2 FQGNSA. Written as DNA, the CDR3 is TGTGCCAGCAGCTTAGCCATGCCCGGGAGGACCCTCCACTTT. Its translation: CASSLAMPGRTLHF.

The chain has TRBV11-2 and TRBJ2-1; 8 bases agree with TRBD1. The CDR3 is made up of 16 amino acids. Germline CDR1 reads SGHAT; CDR2 reads FQNNGV. V lost 5 bases to trimming and J lost 3 bases; unmatched junction nucleotides: 9. CDR3 DNA sequence: TGTGCCAGCAGCCTCCCGGGGACAGGAAACTACAATGAGCAGTTCTTC. It specifies CASSLPGTGNYNEQFF.

The CDR3 DNA reads as TGCGCCAGCAGCTTGTTGGCTTTCGATGAGCAGTTCTTC. As protein: CASSLLAFDEQFF. V is TRBV5-1 and J is TRBJ2-1; no clear D gene. CDR3 length: 13 amino acids. Trimming shortened V by 1 base and J by 8 bases, and 10 bases separated the two germline ends. Looked up from germline, CDR1 is SGHRS and CDR2 is YFSETQ.

The chain employs TRBV5-1 and TRBJ1-1, with D possibly being TRBD1 (6 bases). V gave up 0 bases and J gave up 1 base, with 13 bases separating them. Germline-derived CDR1 and CDR2 are SGHRS and YFSETQ. The CDR3 is made up of 16 amino acids. The CDR3 region is CASSLAPTGENTEAFF. The DNA for the CDR3 is TGCGCCAGCAGCTTGGCCCCGACAGGAGAGAACACTGAAGCTTTCTTT.

The chain carries TRBV19 and TRBJ1-2; D is ambiguous. Germline-derived CDR1 and CDR2 are LNHDA and SQIVND (reference sequence). CDR3 length equals 12 residues. V was pared by 7 bases and J by 0 bases, with 6 bases between. The CDR3 region has the DNA TGTGCCAGTACGACATCTAACTATGGCTACACCTTC. Amino acids: CASTTSNYGYTF.

V usage is TRBV4-3 and J usage is TRBJ1-1, with TRBD1 matching 7 bases. After removal of 0 bases from V and 6 bases from J, the junction contained 10 bases not matched to a gene. The germline V gene has CDR1 LGHNA and CDR2 YSLEER. This CDR3 comprises 16 residues. The CDR3 spells CASSQDWQGRGAEAFF. As DNA, the CDR3 is TGCGCCAGCAGCCAAGATTGGCAGGGCAGGGGGGCTGAAGCTTTCTTT.

The chain joins TRBV18 to TRBJ1-6; 9 positions match TRBD1. V lost 6 bases, J lost 10 bases, and 10 bases stayed unmatched. The germline CDR1 and CDR2 sequences are KGHSH and LQKENI. The CDR3 is 15 amino acids. The CDR3 DNA reads as TGTGCCAGCTCCGAGCAGGGACAGGGAGGATCACCCCTCCACTTT. This sequence encodes CASSEQGQGGSPLHF.

The chain joins TRBV6-5 to TRBJ2-1, with D possibly TRBD2 on 5 matching bases. The V gene's germline CDR1 is MNHEY and CDR2 SVGAGI. Trimming removed 6 bases from V and 5 bases from J, with 14 bases in between. The CDR3 length is 14 residues. The chain's CDR3 is CASRSPGRNNEQFF. The DNA for the CDR3 is TGTGCCAGCAGATCACCGGGGAGAAACAATGAGCAGTTCTTC.

V gene TRBV2 combines with J gene TRBJ2-5, with 12 bases fitting TRBD2. CDR1 SNHLY and CDR2 FYNNEI come from the germline V gene. The CDR3 spans 15 residues. Unmatched junction bases numbered 3, after V lost 2 bases and J lost 5 bases. CDR3 in DNA: TGTGCCAGCAGTGAACTAGCGGGGGGGCTCGAGACCCAGTACTTC. Translation gives CASSELAGGLETQYF.

The genes are TRBV12-3 or TRBV12-4 and TRBJ1-4; the D gene is possibly TRBD1 (5 bases). The CDR3 is made up of 12 amino acids. V lost 6 bases and J 14 bases, leaving 16 bases between the germline ends. The CDR3 nucleotides are TGTGCCAGCAGCCAAACACAGGTCTCGCTGTTTTTT. This gives the protein CASSQTQVSLFF.

This chain links TRBV7-2 with TRBJ2-4; TRBD2 matches at 15 bases. This CDR3 has 17 amino acids. Trimming at V came to 5 bases and at J to 8 bases, leaving 10 bases not matched to a gene. Per the germline V gene, CDR1 is SGHTA and CDR2 is FQGNSA. CDR3: CASSTGLAGGKTDIQYF. The CDR3 region has the DNA TGTGCCAGCAGCACAGGACTAGCGGGGGGGAAAACGGACATTCAGTACTTC.